The 25 T cell receptor beta chains given below trace back to one sample, sequenced in a study of cytomegalovirus exposure and HLA in healthy donors (dated by TCRdb to about 2017). Preparation of the library involved the immunoSEQ multiplex PCR assay. For the multiplex PCR, a mixture combining 60 forward primers for TCR Vbeta segments and 13 reverse primers for TCR Jbeta segments was used. As stored in TCRdb, this immuneACCESS dataset retains in-frame rearrangements with V and J assigned. A fraction of the clones does not appear; measured against another copy, unresolved V genes explain less than half of the discrepancy, and the remainder lacks a known reason. The sample table contains 100,000 to 150,000 clones; only one count was recorded for around 75% of them. The ten largest account for 3% to 4% of the sample. Sequenced sample: PBMCs. The origin of the receptors is a woman in her 50s in good health and CMV-seronegative.

On this clone: Within the sample, other DNA sequences also encode this same CDR3. V is TRBV7-2 and J is TRBJ2-1; 10 bases fit TRBD2. This CDR3 spans 15 amino acids. Germline V gene lookup returns CDR1 SGHTA and CDR2 FQGNSA. V was pared by 3 bases and J by 3 bases, with 2 bases of the junction left unmatched. The chain's CDR3 is CASSFTSGNYNEQFF. In DNA, the CDR3 is TGTGCCAGCAGCTTCACTAGCGGGAACTACAATGAGCAGTTCTTC.

The chain employs TRBV6-4 and TRBJ2-3; D possibly corresponds to TRBD2 (6 bases). The V end lost 3 bases, the J end lost 0 bases, and 10 bases lay between the germline ends. Germline V gene sequence: CDR1 MRHNA, CDR2 SNTAGT. This CDR3 has 15 residues. The CDR3 DNA reads as TGTGCCAGCAGTGAACGGGGGTTTAGCACAGATACGCAGTATTTT. Its translation: CASSERGFSTDTQYF.

The J gene is TRBJ2-3, the V gene TRBV5-6, with 7 bases fitting TRBD2. V lost 2 bases, J lost 0 bases, and 9 bases stayed unmatched. Germline CDR1 reads SGHDT; CDR2 reads YYEEEE. The length of the CDR3 is 17 residues. This CDR3 reads CASSFVDGGGSTDTQYF. The CDR3 DNA reads as TGTGCCAGCAGCTTTGTGGACGGCGGGGGTAGCACAGATACGCAGTATTTT.

V is TRBV6-5 and J is TRBJ2-2, with D tentatively TRBD2 (6 bases). V gave up 3 bases and J gave up 6 bases, with 8 bases separating them. Germline assignment: CDR1 MNHEY and CDR2 SVGAGI. The CDR3 totals 13 residues. The CDR3 is CASSYGRSGELFF. Here the CDR3 DNA reads TGTGCCAGCAGTTATGGGAGGTCCGGGGAGCTGTTTTTT.

There are a few counts of this clone. The chain carries TRBV5-6 and TRBJ1-2; no definite D call. Germline lookup yields CDR1 SGHDT and CDR2 YYEEEE. The CDR3 sequence is 15 residues long. Trimming removed 1 base from V and 0 bases from J, with 10 bases in between. Here the CDR3 DNA reads TGTGCCAGCAGCTTGATAGCCATAGCTAACTATGGCTACACCTTC. Amino acids: CASSLIAIANYGYTF.

This clone was observed a handful of times. V is TRBV11-2 and J is TRBJ1-1; possibly TRBD1 for D (5 bases). V shed 4 bases and J shed 3 bases, with 12 bases lying between them. CDR3 length equals 14 residues. Germline V lookup: CDR1 SGHAT, CDR2 FQNNGV. The CDR3: CASSYAGVDTEAFF. The CDR3 DNA reads as TGTGCCAGCAGCTACGCGGGGGTGGACACTGAAGCTTTCTTT. Full variable domain (remainder filled in from reference TRBV11-2 and TRBJ1-1): EAGVAQSPRYKIIEKRQSVAFWCNPISGHATLYWYQQILGQGPKLLIQFQNNGVVDDSQLPKDRFSAERLKGVDSTLKIQPAKLEDSAVYLCASSYAGVDTEAFFGQGTRLTVV.

The rearrangement links TRBV10-3 to TRBJ2-3; TRBD1 is a possible D gene (6 bases). V was cut by 0 bases and J by 8 bases, with 15 bases left in between. The CDR3 has 15 amino acids. CDR1 and CDR2 from the germline V gene are ENHRY and SYGVKD. The CDR3 coding sequence is TGTGCCATCAGTGAGTCGGGGGAACAGGGTCGTACGCAGTATTTT. Protein sequence: CAISESGEQGRTQYF.

The rearrangement links TRBV28 to TRBJ1-1, with 8 bases identical to TRBD1. Germline V gives CDR1 MDHEN, CDR2 SYDVKM. Trimming removed 7 bases from V and 1 base from J; junction bases left unmatched: 8. The CDR3 runs 15 residues. Written as DNA, the CDR3 is TGTGCCAGCACCGAGGGGGGGACAGGGAACACTGAAGCTTTCTTT. Its protein is CASTEGGTGNTEAFF.

The genes are TRBV2 and TRBJ1-1, with 9 nucleotides matching TRBD1. Trimming removed 6 bases from V and 6 bases from J; junction bases left unmatched: 14. CDR1 SNHLY and CDR2 FYNNEI come from the germline V gene. This CDR3 is 16 amino acids long. The CDR3 spells CASSAIGQGTESEAFF. The CDR3 DNA reads as TGTGCCAGCAGCGCAATTGGACAGGGGACAGAATCTGAAGCTTTCTTT.

V gene TRBV5-1 combines with J gene TRBJ2-4, with 7 positions matching TRBD1. The germline V gene has CDR1 SGHRS and CDR2 YFSETQ. The V gene end was trimmed by 2 bases and the J gene end by 8 bases; junction bases not matched to a gene: 7. There are 14 residues in the CDR3. CDR3 sequence reads: CASSLGQVSDIQYF. The DNA for the CDR3 is TGCGCCAGCAGCTTAGGACAGGTGTCGGACATTCAGTACTTC.

The V call is TRBV4-2, the J call TRBJ1-4; D is unclear. V lost 0 bases to trimming and J lost 0 bases, with 8 bases between them. Per the germline V gene, CDR1 is LGHNA and CDR2 is YNFKEQ. The CDR3 totals 16 residues. The CDR3 DNA reads as TGTGCCAGCAGCCAAGAGTCCACTGCAACTAATGAAAAACTGTTTTTT. Translated, it gives CASSQESTATNEKLFF.

The CDR3 spells CATSRERPISSGAFF. The CDR3 DNA follows: TGTGCCACCAGCAGAGAAAGACCCATTTCATCGGGTGCTTTCTTT. The genes are TRBV15 and TRBJ1-1; no firm D call. The CDR3 is made up of 15 amino acids. In germline, CDR1 is LNHNV, CDR2 YYDKDF (reference sequence). V was cut by 0 bases and J by 11 bases, with 19 bases left in between.

This clone was seen a few times. The chain has TRBV4-3 and TRBJ2-1, with D perhaps matching TRBD2 (7 bases). The CDR3 has 14 residues. CDR1 is LGHNA and CDR2 is YSLEER in the germline V gene. V was shortened by 0 bases and J by 9 bases, with 12 bases between the two germline ends. The CDR3 reads CASSQDRGEGEQFF. The DNA of the CDR3 is TGCGCCAGCAGCCAAGATAGGGGGGAGGGTGAGCAGTTCTTC.

The chain uses TRBV27 and TRBJ2-5; 7 bases fit TRBD1. J gave up 5 bases and V 2 bases, and 2 bases lay outside the gene matches. The CDR3 sequence is 13 residues long. Germline V gene lookup returns CDR1 MNHEY and CDR2 SMNVEV (reference sequence). The CDR3, as DNA: TGTGCCAGCAGTTTAAGGGGGCGGGAGACCCAGTACTTC. This encodes CASSLRGRETQYF.

The rearrangement joins TRBV28 to TRBJ1-1; D unclear. The CDR3 loop spans 12 amino acids. CDR1 MDHEN and CDR2 SYDVKM come from the germline V gene. Trimming took off 4 bases at V and 5 bases at J, with 8 bases between the two ends. The chain's CDR3 is CASSSRRTEAFF. The CDR3 DNA reads as TGTGCCAGCAGTTCGAGGCGGACTGAAGCTTTCTTT.

The CDR3 spells CASSPGQGASEQYF. CDR3 DNA sequence: TGTGCCAGCAGCCCGGGACAGGGGGCTTCCGAGCAGTACTTC. V is TRBV11-2 and J is TRBJ2-7, with TRBD1 matching 12 bases. Per the germline V gene, CDR1 is SGHAT and CDR2 is FQNNGV. This CDR3 comprises 14 residues. V shed 5 bases, J shed 6 bases, and the junction held 5 bases outside the gene matches.

About this clone: Relative to the germline gene, one junction end is altered; a read error may explain this. This sequence joins TRBV7-9 and TRBJ2-2, with 9 nucleotides matching TRBD1. This CDR3 is built from 15 residues. Germline CDR1 is SEHNR and CDR2 is FQNEAQ (reference sequence). Written as DNA, the CDR3 is TGTTCCAGCAGCCCAAGGGACAGGGTAACCGGGGAGCTGTTTTTT. Its translation: CSSSPRDRVTGELFF.

This chain links TRBV4-2 with TRBJ2-7, with D tentatively TRBD1 (6 bases). Trimming stripped 1 base from V and 3 bases from J, with 13 bases between. This CDR3 comprises 15 residues. Germline V gene sequence: CDR1 LGHNA, CDR2 YNFKEQ. The CDR3 nucleotides are TGTGCCAGCAGCCAAGTACAGGGATCGGACTACGAGCAGTACTTC. The encoded protein is CASSQVQGSDYEQYF.

The gene calls are TRBV6-4 and TRBJ2-1; no reliable D call. The CDR3 runs 13 residues. V was cut by 0 bases and J by 8 bases, with 8 bases left in between. Germline CDR1 is MRHNA and CDR2 is SNTAGT. CDR3 sequence: CASSDSPADEQFF. The CDR3 coding sequence is TGTGCCAGCAGTGACTCCCCGGCGGATGAGCAGTTCTTC.

This clone has only a few counts. The rearrangement uses TRBV9 and TRBJ1-1; TRBD1 aligns across 7 bases. This CDR3 spans 16 amino acids. From germline, CDR1 is SGDLS and CDR2 YYNGEE. Germline trimming cut 0 bases from V and 0 bases from J; bases unmatched to any gene: 5. CDR3 sequence reads: CASSVGQGVMNTEAFF. The CDR3 coding sequence is TGTGCCAGCAGCGTAGGGCAGGGGGTCATGAACACTGAAGCTTTCTTT.

The chain is built from TRBV27 and TRBJ2-7; D may be TRBD2 (7 bases). The CDR3 extends over 15 amino acids. The V gene lost 7 bases and the J gene lost 2 bases, with 18 bases spanning the gap. Germline V gene sequence: CDR1 MNHEY, CDR2 SMNVEV (reference sequence). The CDR3 protein is CASTLRGGGAYEQYF. CDR3 sequence (DNA): TGTGCCAGCACCTTAAGGGGGGGAGGGGCCTACGAGCAGTACTTC.

This clone turned up a few times. The chain's CDR3 is CASNTQPGTAFYEQYF. The CDR3 DNA follows: TGTGCCAGCAACACTCAGCCTGGGACAGCTTTTTACGAGCAGTACTTC. This rearrangement joins TRBV7-8 to TRBJ2-7; 7 bases match TRBD1. V shed 7 bases and J 4 bases; nucleotides not matched to a gene: 16. Per germline, CDR1 SGHVS and CDR2 FQNEAQ. The CDR3 is made up of 16 amino acids.

This clone was observed a single time. The chain combines TRBV2 with TRBJ2-7; D ambiguous. The V end lost 4 bases, the J end lost 0 bases, and 7 bases lay between the germline ends. This CDR3 spans 13 amino acids. Germline V gene sequence: CDR1 SNHLY, CDR2 FYNNEI. The DNA for the CDR3 is TGTGCCAGCAGTGTGCCAGACTCCTACGAGCAGTACTTC. Its protein is CASSVPDSYEQYF.

The chain joins TRBV10-3 to TRBJ1-1; D may be TRBD1 (5 bases). The V gene's germline CDR1 is ENHRY and CDR2 SYGVKD. The CDR3 runs 11 residues. Trimming took 8 bases from V and 10 from J, leaving 14 bases between them. The CDR3 protein is CAIGNRDLAFF. The DNA of the CDR3 is TGTGCCATCGGTAACCGGGACTTAGCTTTCTTT.

This sequence joins TRBV6-5 and TRBJ1-1; TRBD1 matches at 7 bases. The CDR3 is 14 amino acids. The V segment lost 6 bases and the J segment 0 bases; nucleotides outside the gene matches: 4. CDR1 and CDR2 from the germline V gene are MNHEY and SVGAGI. The CDR3 is CASRRTGMNTEAFF. CDR3 bases: TGTGCCAGCAGAAGGACAGGAATGAACACTGAAGCTTTCTTT.